These 18 T cell receptor beta chains came from one sample sequenced in a study of cytotoxic CD8 clonotypes in ibrutinib-treated CLL. Sequenced by immunoSEQ multiplex PCR; TCRdb stores in-frame clones only, minus some. Of about 140,000 clones detected, around 84% appear once; the ten largest clones hold roughly 7.6%. Sample: PBMCs, taken after 36 months of ibrutinib treatment. Source of these receptors: a human donor with chronic lymphocytic leukemia.

In DNA, the CDR3 is TGTGCCAGCAGCCCACCGGGGGGGCAAGAGACCCAGTACTTC. It yields the protein CASSPPGGQETQYF. The rearrangement joins TRBV7-7 to TRBJ2-5; TRBD2 matches 8 bases. Germline V lookup: CDR1 SSHAT, CDR2 FNYEAQ (reference sequence). V trimming: 5 bases; J trimming: 2 bases; junction bases outside the gene matches: 4. The CDR3 is 14 residues long.

CDR3 bases: TGTGCCAGCAGCTTGGGGACAGGGGGCTTGAACGAGCAGTACTTC. Amino acid sequence: CASSLGTGGLNEQYF. This sequence joins TRBV11-2 and TRBJ2-7; TRBD1 agrees at 12 bases. The J segment lost 5 bases and the V segment lost 3 bases, leaving 5 bases of the junction unmatched. CDR1 and CDR2 from the germline V gene are SGHAT and FQNNGV. The CDR3 contains 15 residues.

This clone was seen a few times. J is TRBJ2-2 and V is TRBV4-2; a weak D match, TRBD1 (6 bases). CDR1 LGHNA and CDR2 YNFKEQ come from the germline V gene. This CDR3 has 16 residues. The V gene lost 4 bases and the J gene lost 0 bases, with 12 bases spanning the gap. The CDR3 spells CASSPGQNANTGELFF. The DNA for the CDR3 is TGTGCCAGCAGCCCCGGACAGAACGCGAACACCGGGGAGCTGTTTTTT.

The rearrangement joins TRBV7-7 to TRBJ2-7; tentatively, D is TRBD2 (5 bases). The V and J ends lost 5 bases and 7 bases respectively, with 18 bases between them. Per germline, CDR1 SSHAT and CDR2 FNYEAQ (reference sequence). There are 14 residues in the CDR3. The CDR3 DNA follows: TGTGCCAGCAGCCCTAGCTCCCTCGGAGTGGAGCAGTACTTC. Amino acid sequence: CASSPSSLGVEQYF.

V usage is TRBV5-1 and J usage is TRBJ2-3, with 8 bases fitting TRBD2. CDR1 SGHRS and CDR2 YFSETQ come from the germline V gene. The CDR3 is 17 amino acids. Losses at the gene ends were 0 bases for V and 2 bases for J; bases not matched to a gene: 8. In DNA form, the CDR3 reads TGCGCCAGCAGCTTGGTTAGCGGGAAGCCTCCCACAGATACGCAGTATTTT. Its protein product is CASSLVSGKPPTDTQYF.

The chain carries TRBV10-3 and TRBJ2-7; TRBD1 aligns across 7 bases. In germline, CDR1 is ENHRY, CDR2 SYGVKD. There are 13 residues in the CDR3. V was pared by 8 bases and J by 0 bases, with 4 bases of the junction left unmatched. Written as DNA, the CDR3 is TGTGCCATCCAACGGGACAGCTCCTACGAGCAGTACTTC. This codes for CAIQRDSSYEQYF.

This clone was seen just once. The rearrangement uses TRBV11-2 and TRBJ2-5, with a tentative D call TRBD2 (6 bases). This CDR3 has 16 residues. CDR1 is SGHAT, CDR2 FQNNGV, per germline. V lost 3 bases and J lost 4, with 18 bases in between. CDR3 protein: CASSLGGRWGVETQYF. The CDR3 DNA reads TGTGCCAGCAGCTTGGGAGGCCGTTGGGGGGTAGAGACCCAGTACTTC.

The chain couples TRBV5-1 to TRBJ2-7, with TRBD1 matching 10 bases. The ends lost 2 bases at V and 4 bases at J; junction bases unmatched: 9. Germline CDR1 SGHRS, CDR2 YFSETQ. CDR3 length equals 16 residues. The CDR3 DNA follows: TGCGCCAGCAGCTTTTCGTCCGGGACAGGGGAATACGAGCAGTACTTC. It is translated as CASSFSSGTGEYEQYF.

The table lists this clone with many counts. This chain joins TRBV6-5 and TRBJ1-6; 7 bases line up with TRBD1. This CDR3 has 15 amino acids. Losses at the gene ends were 5 bases for V and 8 bases for J; bases not matched to a gene: 9. CDR1 and CDR2 from the germline V gene are MNHEY and SVGAGI. DNA for the CDR3: TGTGCCAGCAGTCGAAGGGGACAGTCGGATTCACCCCTCCACTTT. Translation gives CASSRRGQSDSPLHF.

The rearrangement joins TRBV4-2 to TRBJ1-1, with D possibly being TRBD1 (6 bases). The germline V gene encodes CDR1 LGHNA and CDR2 YNFKEQ. This CDR3 has 15 residues. Trimming pared 5 bases from V and 0 bases from J, leaving 13 bases between. CDR3 residues: CASSFMTGMNTEAFF. Written as DNA, the CDR3 is TGTGCCAGCAGCTTTATGACAGGCATGAACACTGAAGCTTTCTTT.

The chain has TRBV6-5 and TRBJ2-7, with TRBD2 matching 11 bases. Germline V gives CDR1 MNHEY, CDR2 SVGAGI. The CDR3 spans 15 residues. J lost 3 bases, V lost 11 bases, and 12 bases had no gene match. For the CDR3, the DNA is TGTGCCTCATCTTATAGCGGGAGGGCCGACTACGAGCAGTACTTC. Its translation: CASSYSGRADYEQYF.

This chain uses TRBV6-1 with TRBJ2-3; D is perhaps TRBD2 (6 bases). Germline values: CDR1 MNHNS, CDR2 SASEGT. The CDR3 totals 15 residues. Between the trimmed V and J ends, which lost 1 base and 0 bases, there was a span of 8 bases. This chain's CDR3 is CASSEEGTSTDTQYF. The CDR3 DNA sequence: TGTGCCAGCAGTGAAGAGGGGACTAGCACAGATACGCAGTATTTT.

The chain employs TRBV7-9 and TRBJ1-1; 8 bases line up with TRBD1. Germline V CDR1 and CDR2: SEHNR, FQNEAQ (reference sequence). Losses at the gene ends were 2 bases for V and 7 bases for J; bases not matched to a gene: 9. The CDR3 covers 15 residues. The CDR3 DNA follows: TGTGCCAGCAGCTTATTCTCCCAGGGGGCCATTGAAGCTTTCTTT. As protein: CASSLFSQGAIEAFF.

The V and J genes are TRBV5-1 and TRBJ1-4, with 8 nucleotides matching TRBD1. Germline loops: CDR1 SGHRS, CDR2 YFSETQ. CDR3 length: 14 residues. J was trimmed by 8 bases and V by 4 bases; bases with no gene match: 7. The CDR3 DNA sequence: TGCGCCAGCAGCCCCCAGGGGGCTGAGGAAAAACTGTTTTTT. Amino acid sequence: CASSPQGAEEKLFF.

This clone occurred once. V and J are TRBV10-3 and TRBJ1-5; D uncertain. With 10 bases removed from V and 5 bases from J, the gap between germline ends came to 15 bases. Germline CDR1 is ENHRY and CDR2 is SYGVKD. The CDR3 totals 13 residues. The CDR3 sequence is CASNTAIDQPQHF. Written as DNA, the CDR3 is TGTGCCAGCAACACAGCGATTGATCAGCCCCAGCATTTT.

CDR3: CATHRGSGANVLTF. The CDR3 DNA reads as TGTGCCACTCACAGGGGGTCTGGGGCCAACGTCCTGACTTTC. V usage is TRBV27 and J usage is TRBJ2-6; 8 bases fit TRBD1. V lost 10 bases and J lost 1; bases outside the gene matches: 3. The CDR3 extends over 14 amino acids. From germline, CDR1 is MNHEY and CDR2 SMNVEV (reference sequence).

The rearrangement joins TRBV28 to TRBJ1-1; 7 bases agree with TRBD1. The CDR3 consists of 14 residues. V lost 6 bases to trimming and J lost 4 bases; unmatched junction nucleotides: 8. The germline CDR1 and CDR2 sequences are MDHEN and SYDVKM. The CDR3, as DNA: TGTGCCAGCAGGAAGGGACAGATTTTCACTGAAGCTTTCTTT. Its translation is CASRKGQIFTEAFF.

Comments on this clone: This CDR3 is also generated by other DNA sequences in the sample. This sequence joins TRBV9 and TRBJ2-7; TRBD1 is a possible D gene (7 bases). Germline V CDR1 and CDR2: SGDLS, YYNGEE. The germline V and J ends were trimmed by 4 bases and 0 bases, with 11 bases remaining between them. The CDR3 is 14 residues long. As DNA, the CDR3 is TGTGCCAGCAGCCCAGGGGGGCGCTCCTACGAGCAGTACTTC. Encoded protein: CASSPGGRSYEQYF. Drawing the rest from reference TRBV9 and TRBJ2-7, the complete variable domain is DSGVTQTPKHLITATGQRVTLRCSPRSGDLSVYWYQQSLDQGLQFLIQYYNGEERAKGNILERFSAQQFPDLHSELNLSSLELGDSALYFCASSPGGRSYEQYFGPGTRLTVT.